The table lists the clone carrying this TCR beta chain with many counts. Its cognate antigen is unknown. This sample is part of a study of metastatic and nonmetastatic thyroid tumors. Study at large: Repertoires from malignant and benign thyroid patients were compared across blood and tumor or nodule tissue. Findings and limits, study-wide: A significant increase in TCR beta diversity was reportedly seen in malignant thyroid tumors relative to benign nodules, in blood and tumor.

Before thyroid surgery, none of the patients had received any treatment. Original processing methods: Clinicopathological groups supplied CDR3 differences that were used to build a distant-metastasis classifier for papillary thyroid cancer. With MiXCR, TCRdb reprocessed the PCR reads. TCRdb assigned the V and J calls; the authors' analysis was not used. The table shows more than 10,000 clones, with under 25% occurring only once. Germline V gene lookup returns CDR1 SGHTA and CDR2 FQGNSA. V lost 5 bases and J lost 0; bases outside the gene matches: 4. CDR3 size: 16 residues. The sequence was collected from a female donor with papillary thyroid cancer or a benign thyroid nodule (not recorded which). Some clones in this sample may be carry-over from other donors' samples. Sequencing was done on a sample of adjacent normal tissue. The chain carries TRBV7-2 and TRBJ2-2; 9 nucleotides align to TRBD2. In DNA form, the CDR3 reads TGTGCCAGCAGCATTAGCGGGGGCTCGAACACCGGGGAGCTGTTTTTT. This sequence encodes CASSISGGSNTGELFF.